A selection of T cell receptor beta chains follows, all from one sample in a study of cytomegalovirus exposure and HLA in healthy donors. Using immunoSEQ multiplex PCR, the repertoire was profiled, and TCRdb retains in-frame clones only, with some absent. This table has about 82,000 clones, just under 90% appearing once. Sequencing was performed on PBMCs. The origin of the receptors is a man between 18 and 35 years old in good health and CMV-seronegative. The CDR3 runs from the conserved cysteine through the conserved F or W. D genes are given only for firm matches. Expanded clones are given a class, and other clones once, few, many or no size at all.

d_call j_call clone_size v_call cdr3_nt cdr3_aa
TRBD1 TRBJ2-3 . TRBV5-1 TGCGCCAGCAACCGACGACCACAGGGGCTCACCTCCACAGATACGCAGTATTTT CASNRRPQGLTSTDTQYF
TRBD1 TRBJ2-5 . TRBV9 TGTGCTTCACCCGGACAGGGGGCAAGGGAGACCCAGTACTTC CASPGQGARETQYF
. TRBJ2-7 . TRBV14 TGTGCCAGCGGGAGGAGCTCCTACGAGCAGTACTTC CASGRSSYEQYF
TRBD2 TRBJ2-1 . TRBV27 TGTGCCAGCAGTTTATTTGCGGGAGGGATCTACAATGAGCAGTTCTTC CASSLFAGGIYNEQFF
. TRBJ2-3 once TRBV5-1 TGCGCCAGCAGCTTGCAGACAGATACGCAGTATTTT CASSLQTDTQYF
. TRBJ2-1 once TRBV7-9 TGTGCCAGCAGCTTAGGTTTCCGGGACTCCGACAGCGAGCAGTTCTTC CASSLGFRDSDSEQFF
. TRBJ1-1 . TRBV6-5 TGTGCCAGCAGTTACGTCAGGGGAAGGTGTTTCTTT CASSYVRGRCFF
. TRBJ1-1 . TRBV30 TGTGCCTGGAGAATTGCGGGACACGGACTAGTTCACACTGAAGCTTTCTTT CAWRIAGHGLVHTEAFF
. TRBJ2-1 . TRBV29-1 TGCAGCGTTGACGCCTACTACAATGAGCAGTTCTTC CSVDAYYNEQFF
. TRBJ2-1 . TRBV7-9 TGTGCCAGCAGCTTAGGTCAGGGAACCTATGAGCAGTTCTTC CASSLGQGTYEQFF
TRBD2 TRBJ2-1 few TRBV11-2 TGTGCCAGCAGCTCGGGACTAGCGGGCGTCAATGAGCAGTTCTTC CASSSGLAGVNEQFF
. TRBJ2-1 few TRBV7-9 TGTGCCAGCAGCTTACGGGACTTATACAATGAGCAGTTCTTC CASSLRDLYNEQFF
TRBD1 TRBJ2-1 once TRBV7-9 TGTGCCAGCAGCTTTACAGGGGACAACTCCTACAATGAGCAGTTCTTC CASSFTGDNSYNEQFF
TRBD1 TRBJ1-2 . TRBV14 TGTGCCAGCAGCCGCGGCGGGACAGCTTTATTAGGCTACACCTTC CASSRGGTALLGYTF
TRBD2 TRBJ2-1 . TRBV11-2 TGTGCCAGCAGCTATGGCCGAAGGGCGAGCGGGAGGACTGAGCAGTTCTTC CASSYGRRASGRTEQFF
. TRBJ1-4 . TRBV25-1 TGTGCCAGCAGTGAACCGCGGACACCTGGATATGAAAAACTGTTTTTT CASSEPRTPGYEKLFF
TRBD2 TRBJ2-1 once TRBV10-3 TGTGCCATCAGTGATCTTAGCGGGAGCTCCTCACGCGGGCAGTTCTTC CAISDLSGSSSRGQFF
. TRBJ2-2 once TRBV6-6 TGTGCCAGCAGACCTCTTAAACAGAACCCCCGGGAGCTGTTTTTT CASRPLKQNPRELFF
. TRBJ1-2 . TRBV27 TGTGCCAGCAGTTTGCCTCCGGGACAAAACTATGGCTACACCTTC CASSLPPGQNYGYTF
TRBD2 TRBJ2-2 . TRBV2 TGTGCCAGCAGCGCCACTAGCGCCAGAACCGGGGAGCTGTTTTTT CASSATSARTGELFF
TRBD2 TRBJ2-1 . TRBV9 TGTGCCAGCAGCGTAGCTAGCGGGAATGAGCAGTTCTTC CASSVASGNEQFF
TRBD1 TRBJ2-7 . TRBV28 TGTGCCAGCAGTTCGCCACTGACAGGGACCTACGAGCAGTACTTC CASSSPLTGTYEQYF
. TRBJ2-7 . TRBV7-8 TGTGCCAGCAGCTTTGGGCAGGGCAACGAGCAGTACTTC CASSFGQGNEQYF
. TRBJ2-2 . TRBV7-6 TGTGCCAGCAGCTTAAATCCAGGAGGGGCCGGGGAGCTGTTTTTT CASSLNPGGAGELFF
TRBD2 TRBJ2-1 . TRBV4-1 TGCGCCAGCAGCCAAGCGGTAGCGGGAGTAGGGCAGTTCTTC CASSQAVAGVGQFF
TRBD2 TRBJ2-1 . TRBV5-4 TGTGCCAGCAGCCCGGGACTAGCGGGAGGTGAGCAGTTCTTC CASSPGLAGGEQFF
TRBD1 TRBJ2-7 . TRBV28 TGTGCCAGCAGCACAGGGGGTTGGAAGCAGTACTTC CASSTGGWKQYF
. TRBJ1-2 . TRBV18 TGTGCCAGCTCACCACCACCTGGACAGAGACTCTATGGCTACACCTTC CASSPPPGQRLYGYTF
TRBD1 TRBJ1-5 . TRBV19 TGTGCCAGTAGGATCCTAACGGACAGGGGGAATCAGCCCCAGCATTTT CASRILTDRGNQPQHF
. TRBJ2-1 . TRBV4-1 TGCGCCAGCAGCCAAGAGGTGAGGAGGGAGCAGTTCTTC CASSQEVRREQFF
. TRBJ1-5 . TRBV18 TGTGCCAGCTCACCCCCGGGGAACAGCAATCAGCCCCAGCATTTT CASSPPGNSNQPQHF
. TRBJ2-1 . TRBV5-4 TGTGCCAGCAGCTCGGGGAAGAAAGTCGACGGCAATGAGCAGTTCTTC CASSSGKKVDGNEQFF
TRBD2 TRBJ2-7 . TRBV28 TGTGCCAGCAGTTTAACTAGCGGAGATTACGAGCAGTACTTC CASSLTSGDYEQYF
TRBD1 TRBJ2-1 . TRBV15 TGTGCCACCAGCACAGGACAGGGGTTTGAGCAGTTCTTC CATSTGQGFEQFF
TRBD2 TRBJ2-3 . TRBV27 TGTGCCAGCACTCAGCGGGGCCTCACAGATACGCAGTATTTT CASTQRGLTDTQYF
. TRBJ1-2 . TRBV7-2 TGTGCCAGCAGCTTAGGGAGGCCGTACTATGGCTACACCTTC CASSLGRPYYGYTF
. TRBJ1-5 few TRBV19 TGTGCCAGTAGTATAGAAGGGGTACAGCCCCAGCATTTT CASSIEGVQPQHF
TRBD1 TRBJ1-2 . TRBV5-6 TGTGCCAGCAGCGGCTCCGGGACAGGGGGTTGTGGCTACACCTTC CASSGSGTGGCGYTF
TRBD1 TRBJ1-1 . TRBV6-5 TGTGCCAGCATTAAAACAGGGGGGAACACTGAAGCTTTCTTT CASIKTGGNTEAFF
TRBD1 TRBJ1-2 . TRBV11-1 TGTGCCAGCAGCAGGACAGGGGGCCTGGATGGCTACACCTTC CASSRTGGLDGYTF
TRBD1 TRBJ1-5 few TRBV11-2 TGTGCCAGCAGCTTAGATCGAGGGGGCCAGCCCCAGCATTTT CASSLDRGGQPQHF
. TRBJ2-2 . TRBV6-1 TGTGCCAGCAGTGACAGGGGTTACACCGGGGAGCTGTTTTTT CASSDRGYTGELFF
. TRBJ1-1 . TRBV19 TGTGCCAGTAGACCCCTAAGGAAAAGGGGGAACACTGAAGCTTTCTTT CASRPLRKRGNTEAFF
TRBD2 TRBJ2-5 . TRBV29-1 TGCAGCGTTTCCGGGACTAGCGGGAGTGGGGCCCAAGAGACCCAGTACTTC CSVSGTSGSGAQETQYF
TRBD2 TRBJ2-7 . TRBV6-6 TGTGCCAGCACTTCGGGACTAGCGAGCTACGAGCAGTACTTC CASTSGLASYEQYF
. TRBJ1-1 once TRBV5-1 TGCGCCAGCAGCTTGGGGGAGACAGGGAACACTGAAGCTTTCTTT CASSLGETGNTEAFF
. TRBJ2-7 . TRBV21-1 TGTGCCAGCAGCAACCGGGACTGTGCACGGGAGCAGTACTTC CASSNRDCAREQYF
. TRBJ1-1 . TRBV2 TGTGCCAGCAGATTGTACAGGGAAGGGAACACTGAAGCTTTCTTT CASRLYREGNTEAFF
TRBD1 TRBJ1-1 . TRBV27 TGTGCCAGCAGTGTCTTGACAGGGGAAGGTACTGAAGCTTTCTTT CASSVLTGEGTEAFF
. TRBJ2-7 . TRBV6-1 TGTGCCAGCAGTGAAGCGTTGGAGAGACTAGTGATCTACGAGCAGTACTTC CASSEALERLVIYEQYF
. TRBJ2-3 . TRBV7-2 TGTGCCAGCAGCTTAGCGGGGGGAGCGGCAGATACGCAGTATTTT CASSLAGGAADTQYF
. TRBJ1-2 . TRBV27 TGTGCCAGCAGTCCCGGAGGCTATGGCTACACCTTC CASSPGGYGYTF
TRBD2 TRBJ2-7 . TRBV29-1 TGCAGCGTGTCCCTCGGGGGGGCCGGGTTCGAGCAGTACTTC CSVSLGGAGFEQYF
TRBD2 TRBJ2-5 . TRBV4-2 TGTGCCAGCAGCCAAGAGACTAGCTTCGAAGAGACCCAGTACTTC CASSQETSFEETQYF
. TRBJ2-3 . TRBV5-4 TGTGCCAGCAGCCCGGTTCGACTAGGAAGATTGGATACGCAGTATTTT CASSPVRLGRLDTQYF